The entry below gives a single T cell receptor beta chain sequence along with its context. Germline is not matched at one junction end, which may reflect a read error. Under the authors' procedure: Amplification of reference gene primers provided the estimated nucleated cell counts. Sequenced by immunoSEQ multiplex PCR; TCRdb stores in-frame clones only, minus some. The DNA gave D and trimming, while V, J and clone size come from that table. This sample carries approximately 280,000 clones, 90% of them seen once, and the ten largest clones take 1.7%. The CDR3 is 13 amino acids. This specimen belongs to a study of blood T cell repertoires in COVID-19. Background on the study: The United States, Italy and Spain were the sources of the acute and convalescent COVID-19 samples. Sample material is recorded as cDNA or gDNA derived from T cells, B-cell-depleted T cells, or PBMCs.

Participant age was about 18 to 100 years, and participants resided in roughly 25 US areas. The sequencing sample was made of PBMCs or T cells enriched from blood (not recorded which). This receptor was identified in a woman aged 18-29 years with acute COVID-19. This chain connects TRBV12-3 or TRBV12-4 to TRBJ2-1; 14 nucleotides align to TRBD2. CDR3 protein: CASRGTSGSERVF. Here the CDR3 DNA reads TGTGCCAGCAGAGGGACTAGCGGGAGTGAGAGGGTCTTC.